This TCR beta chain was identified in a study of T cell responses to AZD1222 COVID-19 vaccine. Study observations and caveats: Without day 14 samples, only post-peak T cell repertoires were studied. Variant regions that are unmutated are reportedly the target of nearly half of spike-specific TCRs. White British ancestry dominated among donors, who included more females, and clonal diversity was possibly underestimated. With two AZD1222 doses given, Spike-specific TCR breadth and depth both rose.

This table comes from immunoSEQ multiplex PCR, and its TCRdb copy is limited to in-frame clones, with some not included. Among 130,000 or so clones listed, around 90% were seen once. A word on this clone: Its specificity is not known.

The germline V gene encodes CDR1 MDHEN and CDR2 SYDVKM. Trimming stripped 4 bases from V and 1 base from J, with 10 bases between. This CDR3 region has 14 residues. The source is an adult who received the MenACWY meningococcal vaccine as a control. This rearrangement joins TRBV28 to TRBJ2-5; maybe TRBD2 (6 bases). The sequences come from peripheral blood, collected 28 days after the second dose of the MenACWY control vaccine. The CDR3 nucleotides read TGTGCCAGCAGTTCGGGACTTGGCCAAGAGACCCAGTACTTC. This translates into CASSSGLGQETQYF.